This TCR beta chain was sequenced in a study of blood T cell repertoires in COVID-19. Study overall: Sample material is recorded as cDNA or gDNA derived from T cells, B-cell-depleted T cells, or PBMCs.

The assay was immunoSEQ multiplex PCR, and TCRdb's table has in-frame clones only and misses some. The sample consists of around 450,000 clones, more than 85% of them appearing once. This CDR3 is 16 amino acids long. Germline V gives CDR1 SGHNT, CDR2 YYREEE (reference sequence). The ends lost 0 bases at V and 2 bases at J; junction bases unmatched: 3. The specimen was peripheral blood. This chain links TRBV5-4 with TRBJ2-1; 9 bases align to TRBD2. This clonotype was obtained from a woman in her twenties or thirties with acute or convalescent COVID-19. CDR3 protein: CASSLVRGGTYNEQFF. Written as DNA, the CDR3 is TGTGCCAGCAGCTTGGTGCGGGGGGGCACCTACAATGAGCAGTTCTTC.